Described below is a single T cell receptor (beta chain) sequence and its context. The data were obtained in a study of T cell changes during pregnancy in multiple sclerosis. The assay was immunoSEQ multiplex PCR, and TCRdb's table has in-frame clones only and misses some. This table has roughly 29,000 clones, around 91% appearing once. V shed 4 bases, J shed 5 bases, and the junction held 5 bases outside the gene matches. In germline, CDR1 is SEHNR, CDR2 FQNEAQ (reference sequence). The CDR3 spans 15 residues. The sequences come from CD8+ T cells from peripheral blood mononuclear cells, collected after pregnancy. The rearrangement uses TRBV7-9 and TRBJ2-5; 12 positions match TRBD1. The TCR originated in a female donor with multiple sclerosis, enrolled in a pregnancy study. Here the CDR3 DNA reads TGTGCCAGCAGCTCCCGGGACAGGGGGCCGGAGACCCAGTACTTC. Translating gives CASSSRDRGPETQYF.